Below are 2 T cell receptor beta chains sequenced from a single sample in a study of OX40 agonist ivuxolimab in advanced cancers. Data came from immunoSEQ multiplex PCR; TCRdb stores just in-frame clones and leaves some out. Among around 80,000 clones listed, 80% to 95% were seen once. The sample was CD4+ or CD8+ T cells sorted from blood, taken in a trial of the OX40 agonist ivuxolimab. Source of these receptors: an adult with an advanced solid tumor such as melanoma, head and neck, liver or kidney cancer.

This clone appeared once. CDR3 nucleotide sequence: TGTGCCTGGACCCGGGCCACAGATACGCAGTATTTT. Translating it yields CAWTRATDTQYF. The chain couples TRBV30 to TRBJ2-3; no clear D gene. Germline assignment: CDR1 GTSNPN and CDR2 SVGIG (reference sequence). This CDR3 is 12 amino acids long. V lost 4 bases and J 2 bases, leaving 7 bases between the germline ends.

This clone has only one observation. The chain couples TRBV9 to TRBJ1-5; D not certain. With 0 bases removed from V and 0 bases from J, the gap between germline ends came to 7 bases. The CDR3 spans 15 residues. Per the germline V gene, CDR1 is SGDLS and CDR2 is YYNGEE. The DNA of the CDR3 is TGTGCCAGCAGCGTAGCGGGGAATAGCAATCAGCCCCAGCATTTT. Its protein product is CASSVAGNSNQPQHF.